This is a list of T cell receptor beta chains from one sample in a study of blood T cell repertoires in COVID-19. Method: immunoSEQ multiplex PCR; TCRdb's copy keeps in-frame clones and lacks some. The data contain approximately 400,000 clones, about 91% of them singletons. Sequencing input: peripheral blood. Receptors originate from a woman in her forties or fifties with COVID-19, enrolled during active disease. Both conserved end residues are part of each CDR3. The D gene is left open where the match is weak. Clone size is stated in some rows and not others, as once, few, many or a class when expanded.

CDR3nt: TGTGCCAGCAGCTTATCCAGGGGGCGAGGAGAGACCCAGTACTTC; CDR3aa: CASSLSRGRGETQYF; d_gene: TRBD1; j_gene: TRBJ2-5; v_gene: TRBV7-6; abundance: .
CDR3nt: TGTGCCAGCAGCTTATCAGCAGGGACTAACACCGGGGAGCTGTTTTTT; CDR3aa: CASSLSAGTNTGELFF; d_gene: .; j_gene: TRBJ2-2; v_gene: TRBV11-3; abundance: few
CDR3nt: TGTGCCAGTAGTCCACCCCTAGGGCGGGGTGAGCAGTTCTTC; CDR3aa: CASSPPLGRGEQFF; d_gene: .; j_gene: TRBJ2-1; v_gene: TRBV19; abundance: .
CDR3nt: TGTGCCAGCAGCTCCAACCCTGTAACCGGGACAGGGATCTATGGCTACACCTTC; CDR3aa: CASSSNPVTGTGIYGYTF; d_gene: TRBD1; j_gene: TRBJ1-2; v_gene: TRBV7-2; abundance: once
CDR3nt: TGTGCCAGCAGTCCCCTGGTGGGCGGCACAGATACGCAGTATTTT; CDR3aa: CASSPLVGGTDTQYF; d_gene: .; j_gene: TRBJ2-3; v_gene: TRBV27; abundance: .
CDR3nt: TGTGCCAGCAGCTTTGGACTGTTCTACGAGCAGTACTTC; CDR3aa: CASSFGLFYEQYF; d_gene: .; j_gene: TRBJ2-7; v_gene: TRBV11-2; abundance: .
CDR3nt: TGTGCCAGCAGAAGACAGGAGGATGGCTACACCTTC; CDR3aa: CASRRQEDGYTF; d_gene: .; j_gene: TRBJ1-2; v_gene: TRBV7-9; abundance: .
CDR3nt: TGCGCCAGCAGCTCAGGGGGCATCATGAACACTGAAGCTTTCTTT; CDR3aa: CASSSGGIMNTEAFF; d_gene: TRBD1; j_gene: TRBJ1-1; v_gene: TRBV5-1; abundance: .
CDR3nt: TGTGCCAGCAGTTACCGAGATACGCAGTATTTT; CDR3aa: CASSYRDTQYF; d_gene: .; j_gene: TRBJ2-3; v_gene: TRBV6-6; abundance: .
CDR3nt: TGTGCCAGCTCAATGGAGGGGAACACTGAAGCTTTCTTT; CDR3aa: CASSMEGNTEAFF; d_gene: .; j_gene: TRBJ1-1; v_gene: TRBV18; abundance: .
CDR3nt: TGTGCCAGCGGGACTCTGAACACTGAAGCTTTCTTT; CDR3aa: CASGTLNTEAFF; d_gene: .; j_gene: TRBJ1-1; v_gene: TRBV12-3/TRBV12-4; abundance: once
CDR3nt: TGTGCCAGCAGTGTCCACACTGAGGCCGGGGAGCTGTTTTTT; CDR3aa: CASSVHTEAGELFF; d_gene: .; j_gene: TRBJ2-2; v_gene: TRBV2; abundance: .
CDR3nt: TGTGCCTGGAGTGTAGGGTCGGGTGGGAGTTCCTACGAGCAGTACTTC; CDR3aa: CAWSVGSGGSSYEQYF; d_gene: .; j_gene: TRBJ2-7; v_gene: TRBV30; abundance: .
CDR3nt: TGTGCCAGCAGCTTAGAATCAGGGTACGAGCAGTACTTC; CDR3aa: CASSLESGYEQYF; d_gene: .; j_gene: TRBJ2-7; v_gene: TRBV11-3; abundance: .
CDR3nt: TGTGCCAGTAGTCAGGGGGCGGTGAACACTGAAGCTTTCTTT; CDR3aa: CASSQGAVNTEAFF; d_gene: TRBD1; j_gene: TRBJ1-1; v_gene: TRBV19; abundance: once
CDR3nt: TGTGCCAGTAGTCCGGGACAGTTCTCTTCCTACGAGCAGTACTTC; CDR3aa: CASSPGQFSSYEQYF; d_gene: TRBD1; j_gene: TRBJ2-7; v_gene: TRBV19; abundance: once
CDR3nt: TGTGCCAGCAGATTAATAGGGGTCGATGGCTACACCTTC; CDR3aa: CASRLIGVDGYTF; d_gene: .; j_gene: TRBJ1-2; v_gene: TRBV4-2; abundance: .
CDR3nt: TGTGCCAGCAGCTGGGGTCAGGGGGCGGGAGAAAAACTGTTTTTT; CDR3aa: CASSWGQGAGEKLFF; d_gene: TRBD1; j_gene: TRBJ1-4; v_gene: TRBV7-8; abundance: once
CDR3nt: TGCGCCAGCAGCCAAGATTATAGCTCTGGAAACACCATATATTTT; CDR3aa: CASSQDYSSGNTIYF; d_gene: .; j_gene: TRBJ1-3; v_gene: TRBV4-1; abundance: .
CDR3nt: TGTGCCAGCAGCTTGGGCCGGGAGGGGATTCAGCCCCAGCATTTT; CDR3aa: CASSLGREGIQPQHF; d_gene: .; j_gene: TRBJ1-5; v_gene: TRBV5-6; abundance: .
CDR3nt: TGCGCCAGCAGCCAAGCCCTATATAGCAATCAGCCCCAGCATTTT; CDR3aa: CASSQALYSNQPQHF; d_gene: .; j_gene: TRBJ1-5; v_gene: TRBV4-1; abundance: .
CDR3nt: TGTGCCACCAGCAGAATAACGCTAGCGGGGGGCTTCAATGAGCAGTTCTTC; CDR3aa: CATSRITLAGGFNEQFF; d_gene: TRBD2; j_gene: TRBJ2-1; v_gene: TRBV15; abundance: .
CDR3nt: TGTGCCACCAACGGGGGGCACTACAATGAGCAGTTCTTC; CDR3aa: CATNGGHYNEQFF; d_gene: .; j_gene: TRBJ2-1; v_gene: TRBV24-1; abundance: .
CDR3nt: TGCAGCGTCGCAAGATCTTTGGGCACCGAAATAGACTACGAGCAGTACTTC; CDR3aa: CSVARSLGTEIDYEQYF; d_gene: .; j_gene: TRBJ2-7; v_gene: TRBV29-1; abundance: .
CDR3nt: TGCGCCAGCAGCTCCCGGGACAGGAACACCGGGGAGCTGTTTTTT; CDR3aa: CASSSRDRNTGELFF; d_gene: TRBD1; j_gene: TRBJ2-2; v_gene: TRBV5-1; abundance: .
CDR3nt: TGTGCCAGCAGACAAATGGGACAGGGCATAAACACCATATATTTT; CDR3aa: CASRQMGQGINTIYF; d_gene: TRBD1; j_gene: TRBJ1-3; v_gene: TRBV7-9; abundance: .
CDR3nt: TGTGCCAGCTCATACCAGGGTTCCGGGGAGCAGTACTTC; CDR3aa: CASSYQGSGEQYF; d_gene: .; j_gene: TRBJ2-7; v_gene: TRBV18; abundance: .
CDR3nt: TGTGCCAGCAGTGAGTCTGAGGTGATAGCCTACGAGCAGTACTTC; CDR3aa: CASSESEVIAYEQYF; d_gene: .; j_gene: TRBJ2-7; v_gene: TRBV6-4; abundance: .
CDR3nt: TGTGCCACCAGTGATCCCGGGTCAGTTCAGGGCTACACCTTC; CDR3aa: CATSDPGSVQGYTF; d_gene: .; j_gene: TRBJ1-2; v_gene: TRBV24-1; abundance: .
CDR3nt: TGTGCCAGTAACGGTGGCCGAGACAGAGCCTACGAGCAGTACTTC; CDR3aa: CASNGGRDRAYEQYF; d_gene: .; j_gene: TRBJ2-7; v_gene: TRBV19; abundance: once
CDR3nt: TGTGCCTGGAGTGCCAACTTTTACGAGCAGTACTTC; CDR3aa: CAWSANFYEQYF; d_gene: .; j_gene: TRBJ2-7; v_gene: TRBV30; abundance: .
CDR3nt: TGTGCCAGCAGTCGGGTCGGGGGGATAACTGAAGCTTTCTTT; CDR3aa: CASSRVGGITEAFF; d_gene: .; j_gene: TRBJ1-1; v_gene: TRBV27; abundance: .
CDR3nt: TGTGCCACCAGTGAACCGAACAGGGGAGCCGGGGAGCTGTTTTTT; CDR3aa: CATSEPNRGAGELFF; d_gene: TRBD1; j_gene: TRBJ2-2; v_gene: TRBV24-1; abundance: .
CDR3nt: TGTGCCAGCAGCTTGTACAGGGAGCAGCCCCAGCATTTT; CDR3aa: CASSLYREQPQHF; d_gene: .; j_gene: TRBJ1-5; v_gene: TRBV7-2; abundance: once
CDR3nt: TGTGCCAGCAGCCCCCGAACCCGAGGCAGAGACAATGAGCAGTTCTTC; CDR3aa: CASSPRTRGRDNEQFF; d_gene: .; j_gene: TRBJ2-1; v_gene: TRBV11-2; abundance: .
CDR3nt: TGCGCCAGCAGTGAGATGGGAGGTCCGAGATCCCCCGAGCAGTACTTC; CDR3aa: CASSEMGGPRSPEQYF; d_gene: .; j_gene: TRBJ2-7; v_gene: TRBV10-2; abundance: .
CDR3nt: TGTGCCACCAGTGATTCCGGGACAGGGGGCATTCAGTACTTC; CDR3aa: CATSDSGTGGIQYF; d_gene: TRBD1; j_gene: TRBJ2-4; v_gene: TRBV24-1; abundance: .
CDR3nt: TGTGCCACGAGCTCCACAGGGATCGGGGGCTACACCTTC; CDR3aa: CATSSTGIGGYTF; d_gene: .; j_gene: TRBJ1-2; v_gene: TRBV24-1; abundance: .
CDR3nt: TGTGCCAGCATTGGACAGAAAATTTTCTATGGCTACACCTTC; CDR3aa: CASIGQKIFYGYTF; d_gene: .; j_gene: TRBJ1-2; v_gene: TRBV2; abundance: .
CDR3nt: TGTGCCAGCAGCCCCGGGCAAGCGGGGACGAATGAGCAGTTCTTC; CDR3aa: CASSPGQAGTNEQFF; d_gene: TRBD2; j_gene: TRBJ2-1; v_gene: TRBV5-4; abundance: .
CDR3nt: TGCGCCAGCAGCTTGGAAGGGCGACAGGGGGCATGGGAGCAGTACTTC; CDR3aa: CASSLEGRQGAWEQYF; d_gene: TRBD1; j_gene: TRBJ2-7; v_gene: TRBV5-1; abundance: once
CDR3nt: TGTGCCAGCAGTTTACTAGCGGGGGATAGCAATGAGCAGTTCTTC; CDR3aa: CASSLLAGDSNEQFF; d_gene: TRBD2; j_gene: TRBJ2-1; v_gene: TRBV6-5; abundance: .
CDR3nt: TGTGCCAGCAGCTTTTCGCTTTCCAGGGAGCAGTACTTC; CDR3aa: CASSFSLSREQYF; d_gene: .; j_gene: TRBJ2-7; v_gene: TRBV11-3; abundance: .
CDR3nt: TGCGCCAGCAGCTTGGGGACAGGGTTGGCAGATACGCAGTATTTT; CDR3aa: CASSLGTGLADTQYF; d_gene: TRBD1; j_gene: TRBJ2-3; v_gene: TRBV5-1; abundance: .
CDR3nt: TGTGCCACCAGTGACATAACAGGGATAGAGACCCAGTACTTC; CDR3aa: CATSDITGIETQYF; d_gene: .; j_gene: TRBJ2-5; v_gene: TRBV24-1; abundance: .
CDR3nt: TGCGCCAGCAGCTTGACAGGGGGCTACAATCAGCCCCAGCATTTT; CDR3aa: CASSLTGGYNQPQHF; d_gene: TRBD1; j_gene: TRBJ1-5; v_gene: TRBV5-1; abundance: .
CDR3nt: TGTGCCATCAGTGAGATGGACAGGGATCAGCATTTT; CDR3aa: CAISEMDRDQHF; d_gene: TRBD1; j_gene: TRBJ1-5; v_gene: TRBV10-3; abundance: .
CDR3nt: TGTGCCAGCAGCCAACTAAGGCGGGAGCAGTTCTTC; CDR3aa: CASSQLRREQFF; d_gene: .; j_gene: TRBJ2-1; v_gene: TRBV6-5; abundance: .
CDR3nt: TGCGCCAGCAGCCACACACAGGGGGCTGGGGGCTACACCTTC; CDR3aa: CASSHTQGAGGYTF; d_gene: TRBD1; j_gene: TRBJ1-2; v_gene: TRBV4-1; abundance: .
CDR3nt: TGTGCCAGCAGAGCCGGGGTAGGCCAGCCCCAGCATTTT; CDR3aa: CASRAGVGQPQHF; d_gene: .; j_gene: TRBJ1-5; v_gene: TRBV6-5; abundance: .
CDR3nt: TGTGCCAGCAGCTCCCCTGCGGGATTCTACGAGCAGTACTTC; CDR3aa: CASSSPAGFYEQYF; d_gene: .; j_gene: TRBJ2-7; v_gene: TRBV28; abundance: .
CDR3nt: TGCGCCAGCAGCCAAGATCCCCGGGGGGGAAAGGGTACGCAGTATTTT; CDR3aa: CASSQDPRGGKGTQYF; d_gene: TRBD2; j_gene: TRBJ2-3; v_gene: TRBV4-1; abundance: .
CDR3nt: TGTGCCAGAAGCGTAATAAACAGGGCGAACACTGAAGCTTTCTTT; CDR3aa: CARSVINRANTEAFF; d_gene: .; j_gene: TRBJ1-1; v_gene: TRBV5-3; abundance: few
CDR3nt: TGTGCCAGCAGACCCGCCGGACAGGGCAATTCACCCCTCCACTTT; CDR3aa: CASRPAGQGNSPLHF; d_gene: TRBD1; j_gene: TRBJ1-6; v_gene: TRBV6-5; abundance: .
CDR3nt: TGCAGCGTTTTAGGGACTCACATCTCTGGGGCCAACGTCCTGACTTTC; CDR3aa: CSVLGTHISGANVLTF; d_gene: .; j_gene: TRBJ2-6; v_gene: TRBV29-1; abundance: .
CDR3nt: TGTGCCAGCAGTCCGGGGGGGTCTAACTATGGCTACACCTTC; CDR3aa: CASSPGGSNYGYTF; d_gene: .; j_gene: TRBJ1-2; v_gene: TRBV27; abundance: .
CDR3nt: TGTGCCATCAGTGAGACACCTTTTGGCAGGGGTCGTAATCAGCCCCAGCATTTT; CDR3aa: CAISETPFGRGRNQPQHF; d_gene: .; j_gene: TRBJ1-5; v_gene: TRBV10-3; abundance: few
CDR3nt: TGTGCCAGCAGCTTGGTCAGGGAGGGTGAAGCTTTCTTT; CDR3aa: CASSLVREGEAFF; d_gene: .; j_gene: TRBJ1-1; v_gene: TRBV5-4; abundance: .
CDR3nt: TGTGCCACCAGCAGCTACAGGGGGCCCAACACCGGGGAGCTGTTTTTT; CDR3aa: CATSSYRGPNTGELFF; d_gene: TRBD1; j_gene: TRBJ2-2; v_gene: TRBV15; abundance: .
CDR3nt: TGCAGCGTTGTAGACCCTGAGGGACAGGGGACCTACGAGCAGTACTTC; CDR3aa: CSVVDPEGQGTYEQYF; d_gene: TRBD1; j_gene: TRBJ2-7; v_gene: TRBV29-1; abundance: .